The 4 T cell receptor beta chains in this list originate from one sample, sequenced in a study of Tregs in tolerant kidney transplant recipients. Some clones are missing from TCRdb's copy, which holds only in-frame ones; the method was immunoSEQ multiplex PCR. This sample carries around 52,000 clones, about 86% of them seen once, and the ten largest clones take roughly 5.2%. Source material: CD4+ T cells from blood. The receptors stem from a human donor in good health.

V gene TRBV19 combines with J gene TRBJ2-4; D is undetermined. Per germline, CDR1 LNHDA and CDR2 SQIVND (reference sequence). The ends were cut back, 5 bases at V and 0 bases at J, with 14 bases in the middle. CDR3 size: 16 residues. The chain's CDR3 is CASSLWTERAKNIQYF. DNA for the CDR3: TGTGCCAGTAGTCTATGGACCGAGAGAGCCAAAAACATTCAGTACTTC.

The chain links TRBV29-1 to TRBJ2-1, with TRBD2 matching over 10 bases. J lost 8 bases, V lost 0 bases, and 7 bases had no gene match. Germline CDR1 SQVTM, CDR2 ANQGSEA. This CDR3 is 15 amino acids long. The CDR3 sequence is CSVEDPAGGPYEQFF. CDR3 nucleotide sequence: TGCAGCGTTGAAGATCCAGCGGGAGGGCCCTATGAGCAGTTCTTC.

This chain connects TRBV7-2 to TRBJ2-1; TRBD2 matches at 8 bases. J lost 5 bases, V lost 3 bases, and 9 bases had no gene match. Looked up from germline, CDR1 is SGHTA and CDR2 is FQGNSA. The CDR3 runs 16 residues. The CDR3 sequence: CASSFTGTSFNNEQFF. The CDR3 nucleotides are TGTGCCAGCAGCTTTACCGGGACTAGTTTCAACAATGAGCAGTTCTTC.

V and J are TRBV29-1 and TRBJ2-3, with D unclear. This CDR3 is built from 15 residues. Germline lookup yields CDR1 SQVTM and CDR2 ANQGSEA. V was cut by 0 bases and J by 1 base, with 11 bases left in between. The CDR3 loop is CSVEDMVQGTDTQYF. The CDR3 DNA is TGCAGCGTTGAAGATATGGTCCAGGGCACAGATACGCAGTATTTT.